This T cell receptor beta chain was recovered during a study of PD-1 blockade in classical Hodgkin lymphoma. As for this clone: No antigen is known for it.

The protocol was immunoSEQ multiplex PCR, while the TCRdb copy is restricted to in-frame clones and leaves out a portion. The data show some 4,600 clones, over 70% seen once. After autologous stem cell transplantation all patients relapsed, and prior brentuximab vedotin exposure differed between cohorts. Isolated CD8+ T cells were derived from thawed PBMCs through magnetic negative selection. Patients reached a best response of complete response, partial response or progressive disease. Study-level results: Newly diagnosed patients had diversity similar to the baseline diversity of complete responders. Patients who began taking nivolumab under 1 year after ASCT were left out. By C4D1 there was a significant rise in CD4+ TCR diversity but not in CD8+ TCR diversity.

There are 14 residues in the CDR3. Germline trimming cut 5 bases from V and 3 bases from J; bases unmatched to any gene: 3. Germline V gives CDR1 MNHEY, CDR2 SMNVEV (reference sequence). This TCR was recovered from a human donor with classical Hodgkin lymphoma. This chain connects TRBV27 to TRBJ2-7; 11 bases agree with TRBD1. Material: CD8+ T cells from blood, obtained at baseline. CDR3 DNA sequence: TGTGCCAGCAGTCCGGGGACAGGGGGCTACGAGCAGTACTTC. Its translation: CASSPGTGGYEQYF.